This TCR beta chain originates from a study of Ad26.COV2.S vaccination and SARS-CoV-2 variants. Looking at the study overall: Ad26.COV2.S, an intramuscular injection, was given once or twice 56 days apart.

Treatment denoted: approximately 18 received Ad26.COV2.S at low or high dose, single or two shots; about 5 received placebo; per-sample allocation not given. Following the first vaccine or placebo injection, samples were taken on day 63. Cohort 1b enrolled adults aged 18-55 years in Boston. Points on this clone: Its antigen is not known.

Study-wide findings and caveats: Analyses of TCR breadth and depth may have underestimated total T cell responses. Placebo recipients trailed vaccine recipients in spike-specific TCR breadth.

The assay was immunoSEQ multiplex PCR, and TCRdb's table has in-frame clones only and misses some. Of about 350,000 clones listed, around 89% are singletons. Trimming removed 6 bases from V and 1 base from J, with 9 bases in between. Germline V gives CDR1 KGHSH, CDR2 LQKENI. CDR3 length: 13 residues. This material consisted of peripheral blood, taken in a trial of Ad26.COV2.S vaccine versus placebo. The source of this sequence is a person between 18 and 65 years old who received the Ad26.COV2.S COVID-19 vaccine or a placebo. The rearrangement uses TRBV18 and TRBJ2-5, with D unresolved. CDR3 region: CASSPTPQETQYF. The DNA of the CDR3 is TGTGCCAGCTCCCCGACGCCCCAAGAGACCCAGTACTTC.